This T cell receptor (beta chain) was recovered during a study of CD8+CD57+ T cells in acquired aplastic anemia. Turning to the study itself: CD4+ and CD8+ cells, once sorted, gave DNA averaging about 3 ug.

CDR1 and CDR2 (germline): LNHDA, SQIVND (reference sequence). This CDR3 has 15 amino acids. Germline trimming cut 2 bases from V and 13 bases from J; bases unmatched to any gene: 11. This clonotype was observed at least ten times. Its matching antigen is unknown. Whole-study findings and limits: A set of twenty-nine CD8+ CDR3 sequences was shared between patients and controls, and these sequences appeared highly expressed in patients. Patients and controls were not found to differ significantly in CD8+ Simpson's diversity.

Template material for TCR beta VDJ and CDR3 profiling consisted of genomic DNA. Each CDR3 protein is one row after TCRdb ran MiXCR on the reads. The repertoire includes 160,000 or so distinct CDR3 sequences, roughly 43% of them detected once, and around 1.1% sits in the top ten. The sequenced patients had an expansion of CD8+CD57+ cells seen by flow cytometry. No therapy was given to patients before blood sampling. This sequence was found in a human donor with aplastic anemia. Sequencing was carried out using sorted CD4+, CD8+, or CD8+CD57+ T cells (not recorded which) from PBMCs. This chain joins TRBV19 and TRBJ1-6, with 7 positions matching TRBD1. CDR3 sequence reads: CASSIRDRVLWPLHF. CDR3 nucleotides: TGTGCCAGTAGTATACGAGACAGGGTCCTCTGGCCCCTCCACTTT.